This T cell receptor (beta chain) was captured by sequencing in a study of T-cell memory formation after mild COVID-19. Study background: Each donor largely had its own TCR clusters. Study outcomes and limitations: Clones which contracted sat mainly in CM and EM if CD4+, and in EMRA if CD8+.

Trimming took 4 bases from V and 2 from J, leaving 14 bases between them. CDR1 and CDR2 (germline): SQVTM, ANQGSEA. The CDR3 covers 14 residues. TCRdb re-called the 5' RACE reads through MiXCR, storing one row per CDR3 protein. The profile covers about 210,000 distinct CDR3 sequences, with around 30% appearing a single time and roughly 11% taken by the ten largest. This clonotype showed up just a few times. The antigen is not known. Sequences were obtained from PBMCs or a T cell subset sorted from them (not recorded which). The V gene is TRBV29-1, the J gene TRBJ2-5; the D is unclear. This sequence was found in an adult woman who had mild COVID-19 (a few samples of this study predate the infection). Cell type and time point are not known. The DNA for the CDR3 is TGCAGCGTTGTTAGGAAGAACGGGCAAGAGACCCAGTACTTC. Translated: CSVVRKNGQETQYF.